The present entry profiles one TCR beta chain with its context. As yet, its antigen is unknown. This sample is drawn from a study of beta chain features in type 1 diabetes. Study results and limitations: An over-representation of cells with high TCR expression could result from cDNA sequencing. Reduced insertions and increased deletions marked VDJ junctions in type 1 diabetes patients. It was possible that PCR favored shorter templates, equally so in patients and controls. A moderate, significant TCRB CDR3 shortening appeared in type 1 diabetes across four CD4+ subsets.

Trimming removed 2 bases from V and 6 bases from J, with 6 bases in between. The CDR3 runs to 12 residues. Germline loops: CDR1 SGHTA, CDR2 FQGNSA. Of the isolated RNA, all was reverse transcribed, and so the sequenced material was expressed TCRB transcripts. Here immunoSEQ multiplex PCR was the method, and the copy in TCRdb shows in-frame clones only, minus some. The sample contains approximately 120,000 clones, 17% of which appear only once. This receptor was identified in a man aged 18 to 30 with type 1 diabetes. Sequencing used central memory CD4+ T cells from blood. This chain uses TRBV7-2 with TRBJ2-3; unclear D gene. CDR3 coding DNA: TGTGCCAGCAGCTTAAGGTGGGATACGCAGTATTTT. Amino acids: CASSLRWDTQYF.